These T cell receptor beta chains were read from a single sample in a study of blood T cell repertoires in COVID-19. The repertoire was sequenced with immunoSEQ multiplex PCR; TCRdb's copy has only in-frame clones and lacks some. Of fewer than 250,000 clones detected, roughly 88% appear once; the ten largest clones hold 3.7%. Sequenced input: PBMCs or T cells enriched from blood (not recorded which). The source is a woman in her thirties who had been exposed to COVID-19. CDR3s include the opening cysteine and the closing phenylalanine or tryptophan. Each record gives: D gene, clone size, J gene, V gene, CDR3 protein, CDR3 DNA. A D gene is named only where the DNA matches it firmly. Not all rows give a size; the values are once, few, many and, for expanded clones, a class.

d_gene: TRBD2; abundance: -; j_gene: TRBJ2-1; v_gene: TRBV3-1/TRBV3-2; CDR3aa: CASSAGTTSYNEQFF; CDR3nt: TGTGCCAGCAGCGCGGGGACTACTAGCTACAATGAGCAGTTCTTC
d_gene: TRBD2; abundance: -; j_gene: TRBJ2-7; v_gene: TRBV28; CDR3aa: CASSLGGSGRSIEQYF; CDR3nt: TGTGCCAGCAGTTTAGGGGGCAGCGGGAGGTCCATCGAGCAGTACTTC
d_gene: -; abundance: few; j_gene: TRBJ1-3; v_gene: TRBV2; CDR3aa: CASRQNSGNTIYF; CDR3nt: TGTGCCAGCAGGCAGAACTCTGGAAACACCATATATTTT
d_gene: TRBD2; abundance: many; j_gene: TRBJ2-7; v_gene: TRBV6-2/TRBV6-3; CDR3aa: CASSYSTSGNEQYF; CDR3nt: TGTGCCAGCAGTTACTCGACTAGCGGGAACGAGCAGTACTTC
d_gene: -; abundance: -; j_gene: TRBJ1-2; v_gene: TRBV6-2/TRBV6-3; CDR3aa: CASSSGQVYGYTF; CDR3nt: TGTGCCAGCAGTTCTGGGCAGGTCTATGGCTACACCTTC
d_gene: TRBD1; abundance: -; j_gene: TRBJ2-7; v_gene: TRBV7-8; CDR3aa: CASSLGQPLSYEQYF; CDR3nt: TGTGCCAGCAGCTTGGGACAGCCGTTATCTTACGAGCAGTACTTC
d_gene: -; abundance: -; j_gene: TRBJ2-1; v_gene: TRBV29-1; CDR3aa: CSGTVYNEQFF; CDR3nt: TGCAGCGGGACAGTATACAATGAGCAGTTCTTC
d_gene: -; abundance: -; j_gene: TRBJ1-1; v_gene: TRBV30; CDR3aa: CAWSVLGGNTEAFF; CDR3nt: TGTGCCTGGAGTGTACTGGGGGGGAACACTGAAGCTTTCTTT
d_gene: -; abundance: -; j_gene: TRBJ2-7; v_gene: TRBV5-4; CDR3aa: CASSSFTGNPYEQYF; CDR3nt: TGTGCCAGCAGCTCCTTCACAGGAAACCCCTACGAGCAGTACTTC
d_gene: -; abundance: -; j_gene: TRBJ1-2; v_gene: TRBV11-2; CDR3aa: CASSLEVRTFGYTF; CDR3nt: TGTGCCAGCAGCTTAGAGGTGCGGACTTTTGGCTACACCTTC
d_gene: TRBD1; abundance: -; j_gene: TRBJ1-2; v_gene: TRBV5-1; CDR3aa: CASSFPGQGADGYTF; CDR3nt: TGCGCCAGCAGCTTCCCGGGACAGGGGGCCGACGGCTACACCTTC
d_gene: -; abundance: once; j_gene: TRBJ1-1; v_gene: TRBV19; CDR3aa: CASLQEGELGEAFF; CDR3nt: TGTGCCAGCCTACAGGAGGGAGAGCTTGGAGAAGCTTTCTTT
d_gene: TRBD2; abundance: -; j_gene: TRBJ2-1; v_gene: TRBV19; CDR3aa: CASSLGLAGVNEQFF; CDR3nt: TGTGCCAGTAGTTTGGGACTAGCGGGAGTCAATGAGCAGTTCTTC
d_gene: TRBD2; abundance: -; j_gene: TRBJ2-1; v_gene: TRBV19; CDR3aa: CASSMPISGGYYNEQFF; CDR3nt: TGTGCCAGTAGTATGCCGATTAGCGGGGGCTACTACAATGAGCAGTTCTTC
d_gene: TRBD2; abundance: -; j_gene: TRBJ2-3; v_gene: TRBV29-1; CDR3aa: CSVEGVTSGITDTQYF; CDR3nt: TGCAGCGTTGAAGGTGTTACTAGCGGTATCACAGATACGCAGTATTTT
d_gene: TRBD1; abundance: -; j_gene: TRBJ1-6; v_gene: TRBV28; CDR3aa: CASKSGGGYNSPLHF; CDR3nt: TGTGCCAGCAAATCAGGGGGCGGCTATAATTCACCCCTCCACTTT
d_gene: -; abundance: -; j_gene: TRBJ2-3; v_gene: TRBV14; CDR3aa: CASSPLRDSTDTQYF; CDR3nt: TGTGCCAGCAGCCCCTTGCGGGACAGCACAGATACGCAGTATTTT
d_gene: TRBD1; abundance: -; j_gene: TRBJ1-2; v_gene: TRBV5-3; CDR3aa: CARSFQGAGYGYTF; CDR3nt: TGTGCCAGAAGCTTCCAGGGGGCCGGCTATGGCTACACCTTC
d_gene: TRBD1; abundance: -; j_gene: TRBJ1-6; v_gene: TRBV6-5; CDR3aa: CASTRDRGISPLHF; CDR3nt: TGTGCCAGCACCCGGGACAGGGGGATTTCACCCCTCCACTTT
d_gene: -; abundance: -; j_gene: TRBJ2-1; v_gene: TRBV4-1; CDR3aa: CASSQVWECEQFF; CDR3nt: TGCGCCAGCAGCCAAGTATGGGAGTGTGAGCAGTTCTTC
d_gene: TRBD1; abundance: -; j_gene: TRBJ1-3; v_gene: TRBV29-1; CDR3aa: CSGQTGAGNTIYF; CDR3nt: TGCAGCGGTCAGACAGGGGCTGGAAACACCATATATTTT
d_gene: -; abundance: -; j_gene: TRBJ1-3; v_gene: TRBV6-5; CDR3aa: CASSYEFSGNTIYF; CDR3nt: TGTGCCAGCAGTTATGAGTTTAGTGGAAACACCATATATTTT
d_gene: TRBD1; abundance: -; j_gene: TRBJ2-1; v_gene: TRBV7-8; CDR3aa: CASSLHGQDLEQFF; CDR3nt: TGTGCCAGCAGCTTGCACGGACAGGACCTCGAGCAGTTCTTC
d_gene: -; abundance: -; j_gene: TRBJ2-7; v_gene: TRBV10-3; CDR3aa: CAITEQGGEQYF; CDR3nt: TGTGCCATCACGGAGCAGGGTGGCGAGCAGTACTTC
d_gene: -; abundance: -; j_gene: TRBJ1-2; v_gene: TRBV5-1; CDR3aa: CASSLTANYGYTF; CDR3nt: TGCGCCAGCAGCTTGACAGCTAACTATGGCTACACCTTC